This T cell receptor beta chain was obtained from a study of blood T cell repertoires in COVID-19. Overall study: Material from acute and convalescent COVID-19 was sourced from the United States, Italy and Spain. The analysed material was cDNA or gDNA that came from T cells, B-cell-depleted T cells, or PBMCs.

This CDR3 has 15 residues. V lost 5 bases and J lost 0; bases outside the gene matches: 5. Per the germline V gene, CDR1 is SGHTA and CDR2 is FQGNSA. Under the authors' procedure: By means of reference gene primer amplification, nucleated cell counts were estimated. Assay used: immunoSEQ multiplex PCR; TCRdb lists only in-frame clones, some missing. D and trimming come from the DNA, and the V and J calls and clone size come from that table. This sample carries some 210,000 clones, more than 70% of them seen once, and the ten largest clones take less than 3.5%. Sequencing input: peripheral blood. This clonotype originated in a man in his forties or fifties with active or convalescent COVID-19. The chain carries TRBV7-2 and TRBJ2-3; 7 bases align to TRBD1. CDR3 protein: CASSIGTASTDTQYF. CDR3 DNA: TGTGCCAGCAGCATCGGGACAGCTAGCACAGATACGCAGTATTTT. Combining the CDR3 with reference TRBV7-2 and TRBJ2-3 gives the whole variable domain GAGVSQSPSNKVTEKGKDVELRCDPISGHTALYWYRQSLGQGLEFLIYFQGNSAPDKSGLPSDRFSAERTGGSVSTLTIQRTQQEDSAVYLCASSIGTASTDTQYFGPGTRLTVL.